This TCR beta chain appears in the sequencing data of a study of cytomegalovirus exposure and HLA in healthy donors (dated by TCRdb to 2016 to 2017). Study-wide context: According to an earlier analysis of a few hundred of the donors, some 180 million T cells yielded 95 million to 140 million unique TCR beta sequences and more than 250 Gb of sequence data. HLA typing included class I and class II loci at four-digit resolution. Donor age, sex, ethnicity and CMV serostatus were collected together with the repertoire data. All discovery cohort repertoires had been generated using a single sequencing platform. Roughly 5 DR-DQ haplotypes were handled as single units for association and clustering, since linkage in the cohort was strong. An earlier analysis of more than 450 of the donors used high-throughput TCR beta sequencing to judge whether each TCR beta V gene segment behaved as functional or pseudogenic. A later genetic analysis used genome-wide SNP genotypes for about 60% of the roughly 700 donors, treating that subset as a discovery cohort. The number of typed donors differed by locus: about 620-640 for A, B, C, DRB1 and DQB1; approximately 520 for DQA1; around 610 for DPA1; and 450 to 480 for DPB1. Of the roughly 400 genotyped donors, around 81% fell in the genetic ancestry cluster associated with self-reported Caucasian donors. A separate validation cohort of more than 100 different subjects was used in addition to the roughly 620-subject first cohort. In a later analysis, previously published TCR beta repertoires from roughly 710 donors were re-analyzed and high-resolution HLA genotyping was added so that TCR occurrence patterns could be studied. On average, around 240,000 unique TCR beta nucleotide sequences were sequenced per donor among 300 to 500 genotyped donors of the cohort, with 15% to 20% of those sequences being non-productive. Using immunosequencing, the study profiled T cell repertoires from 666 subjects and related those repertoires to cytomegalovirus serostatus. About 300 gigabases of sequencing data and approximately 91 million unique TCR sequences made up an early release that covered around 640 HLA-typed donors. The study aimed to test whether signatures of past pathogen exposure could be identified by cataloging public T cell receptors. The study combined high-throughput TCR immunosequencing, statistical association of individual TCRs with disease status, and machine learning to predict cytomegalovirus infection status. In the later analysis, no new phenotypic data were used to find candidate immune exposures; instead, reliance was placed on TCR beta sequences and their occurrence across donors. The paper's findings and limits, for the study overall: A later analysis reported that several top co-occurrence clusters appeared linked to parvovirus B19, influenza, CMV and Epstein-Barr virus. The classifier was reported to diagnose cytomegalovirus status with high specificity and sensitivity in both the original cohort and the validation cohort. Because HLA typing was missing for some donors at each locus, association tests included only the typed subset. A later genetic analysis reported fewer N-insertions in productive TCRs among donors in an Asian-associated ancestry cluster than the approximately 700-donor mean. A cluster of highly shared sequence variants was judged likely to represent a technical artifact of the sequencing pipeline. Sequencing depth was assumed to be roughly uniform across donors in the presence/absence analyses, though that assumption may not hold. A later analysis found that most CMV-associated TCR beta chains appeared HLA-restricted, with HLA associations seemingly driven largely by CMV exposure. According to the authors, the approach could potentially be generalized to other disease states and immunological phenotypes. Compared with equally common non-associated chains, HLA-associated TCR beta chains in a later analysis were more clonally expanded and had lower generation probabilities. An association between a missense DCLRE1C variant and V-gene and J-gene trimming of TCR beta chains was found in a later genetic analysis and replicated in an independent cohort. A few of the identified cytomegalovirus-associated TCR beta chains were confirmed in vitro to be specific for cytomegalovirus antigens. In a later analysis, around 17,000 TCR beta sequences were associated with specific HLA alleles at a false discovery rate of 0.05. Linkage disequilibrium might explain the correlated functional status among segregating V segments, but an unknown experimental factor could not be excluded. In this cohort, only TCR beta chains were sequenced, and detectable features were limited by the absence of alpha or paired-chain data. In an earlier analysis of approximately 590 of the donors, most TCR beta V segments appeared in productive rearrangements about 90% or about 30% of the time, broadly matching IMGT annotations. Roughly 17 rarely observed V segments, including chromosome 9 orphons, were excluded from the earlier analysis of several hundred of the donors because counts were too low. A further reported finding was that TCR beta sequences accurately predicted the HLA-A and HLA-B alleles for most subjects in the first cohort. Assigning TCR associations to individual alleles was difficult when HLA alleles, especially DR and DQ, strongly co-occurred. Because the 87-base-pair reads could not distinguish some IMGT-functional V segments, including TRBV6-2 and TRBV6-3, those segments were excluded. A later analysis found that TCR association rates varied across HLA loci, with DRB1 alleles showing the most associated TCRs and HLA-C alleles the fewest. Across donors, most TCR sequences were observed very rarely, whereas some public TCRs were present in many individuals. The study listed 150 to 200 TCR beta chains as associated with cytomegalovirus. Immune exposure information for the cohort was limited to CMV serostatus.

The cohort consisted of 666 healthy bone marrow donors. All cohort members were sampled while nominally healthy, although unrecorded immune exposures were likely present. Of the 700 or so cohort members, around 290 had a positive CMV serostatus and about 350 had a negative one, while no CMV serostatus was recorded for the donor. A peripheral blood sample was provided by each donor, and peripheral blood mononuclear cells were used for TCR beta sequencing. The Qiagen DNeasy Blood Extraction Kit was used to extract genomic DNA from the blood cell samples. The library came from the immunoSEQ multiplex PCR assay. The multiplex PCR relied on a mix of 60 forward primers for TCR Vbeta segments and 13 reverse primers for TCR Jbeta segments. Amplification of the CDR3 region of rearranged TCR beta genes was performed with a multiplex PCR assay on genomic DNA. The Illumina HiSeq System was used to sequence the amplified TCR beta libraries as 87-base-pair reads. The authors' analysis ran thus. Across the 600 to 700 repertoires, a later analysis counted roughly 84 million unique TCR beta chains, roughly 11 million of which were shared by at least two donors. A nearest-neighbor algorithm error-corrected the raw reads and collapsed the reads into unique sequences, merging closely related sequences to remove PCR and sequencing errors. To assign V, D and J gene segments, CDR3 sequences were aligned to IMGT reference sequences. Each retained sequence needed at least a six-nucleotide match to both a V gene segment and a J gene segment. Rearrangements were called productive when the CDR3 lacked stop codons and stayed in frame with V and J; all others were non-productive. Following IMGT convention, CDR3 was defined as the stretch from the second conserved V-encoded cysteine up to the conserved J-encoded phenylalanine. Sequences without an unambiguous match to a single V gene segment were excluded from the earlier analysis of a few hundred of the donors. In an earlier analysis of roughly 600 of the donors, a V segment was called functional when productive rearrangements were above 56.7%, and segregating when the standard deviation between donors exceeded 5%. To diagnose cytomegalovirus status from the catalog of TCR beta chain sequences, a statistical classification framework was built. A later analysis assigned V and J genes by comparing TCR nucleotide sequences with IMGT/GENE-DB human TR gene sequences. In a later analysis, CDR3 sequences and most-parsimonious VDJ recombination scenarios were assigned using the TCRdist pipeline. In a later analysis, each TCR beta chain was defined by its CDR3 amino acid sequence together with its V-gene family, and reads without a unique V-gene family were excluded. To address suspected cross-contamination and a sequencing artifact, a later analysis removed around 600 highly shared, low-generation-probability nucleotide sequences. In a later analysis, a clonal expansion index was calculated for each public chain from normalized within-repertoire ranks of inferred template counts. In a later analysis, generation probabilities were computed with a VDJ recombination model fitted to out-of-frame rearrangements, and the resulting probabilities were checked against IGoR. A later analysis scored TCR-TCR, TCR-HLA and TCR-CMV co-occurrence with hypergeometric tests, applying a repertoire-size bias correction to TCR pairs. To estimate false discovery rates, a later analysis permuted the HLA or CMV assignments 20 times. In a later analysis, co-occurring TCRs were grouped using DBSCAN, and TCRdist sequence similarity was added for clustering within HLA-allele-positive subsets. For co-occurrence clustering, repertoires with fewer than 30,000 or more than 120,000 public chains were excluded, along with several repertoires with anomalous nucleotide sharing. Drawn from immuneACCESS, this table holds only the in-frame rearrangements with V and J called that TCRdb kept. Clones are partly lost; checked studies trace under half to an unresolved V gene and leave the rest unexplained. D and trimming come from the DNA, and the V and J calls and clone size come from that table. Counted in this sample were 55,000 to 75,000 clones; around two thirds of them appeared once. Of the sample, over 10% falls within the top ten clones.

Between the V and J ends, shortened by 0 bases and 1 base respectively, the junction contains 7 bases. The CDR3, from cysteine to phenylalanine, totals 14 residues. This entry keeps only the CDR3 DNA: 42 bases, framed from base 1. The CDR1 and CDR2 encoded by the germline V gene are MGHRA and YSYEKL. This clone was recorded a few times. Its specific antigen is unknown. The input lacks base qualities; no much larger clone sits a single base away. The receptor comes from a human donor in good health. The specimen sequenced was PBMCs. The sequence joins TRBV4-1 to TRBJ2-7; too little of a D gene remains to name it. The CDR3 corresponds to CASSQEIQSYEQYF. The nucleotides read TGCGCCAGCAGCCAAGAGATCCAGTCCTACGAGCAGTACTTC.